This TCR beta chain was obtained from a study of T cells in Graves' hyperthyroidism and ophthalmopathy. From RNA transcripts, TCR beta CDR3 regions were amplified. HTBI primers were employed in a first-round RT-PCR of the TCR CDR3. TCRdb reanalysed the multiplex PCR reads using MiXCR and keeps one entry per CDR3 protein. This table has approximately 400,000 distinct CDR3 sequences, more than 12% appearing once. This clonotype was found many times. V trimming: 10 bases; J trimming: 1 base; junction bases outside the gene matches: 14. The CDR3 has 17 residues. Germline lookup yields CDR1 SNHLY and CDR2 FYNNEI.

The receptor's source is a woman under 40 with Graves' ophthalmopathy. Input material: blood. The chain employs TRBV2 and TRBJ2-3; 10 nucleotides align to TRBD2. The CDR3 protein is CAIPPAGGQAGTDTQYF. The CDR3 nucleotides read TGTGCCATCCCACCAGCGGGGGGGCAGGCAGGCACAGATACGCAGTATTTT.